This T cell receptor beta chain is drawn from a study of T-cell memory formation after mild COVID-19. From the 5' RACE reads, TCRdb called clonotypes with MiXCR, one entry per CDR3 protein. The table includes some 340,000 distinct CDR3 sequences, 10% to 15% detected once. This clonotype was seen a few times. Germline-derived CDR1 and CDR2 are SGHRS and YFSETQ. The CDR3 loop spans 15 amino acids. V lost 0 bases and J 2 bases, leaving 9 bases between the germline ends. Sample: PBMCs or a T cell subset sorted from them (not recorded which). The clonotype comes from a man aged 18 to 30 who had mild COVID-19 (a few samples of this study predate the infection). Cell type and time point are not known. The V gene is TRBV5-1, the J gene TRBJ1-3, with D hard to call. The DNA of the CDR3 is TGCGCCAGCAGCTTGGGTCGTTCGGCTGGAAACACCATATATTTT. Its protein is CASSLGRSAGNTIYF.